The clone carrying this T cell receptor (beta chain) was picked up a small number of times. Its target is unknown. The second PCR ran roughly 7 to 12 cycles with a sample-barcoded 5' primer and J-beta primers. TCRdb analysed the 5' RACE reads with MiXCR anew, one entry per CDR3 protein. The data contain hundreds of thousands of distinct CDR3 sequences, roughly a quarter of them singletons. This sample stems from a study of blood T cells in healthy people across ages. Findings and limits, study-wide: Not knowing donor CMV status may have confounded expanded clonotype changes.

The CDR3 runs 14 residues. The ends were cut back, 5 bases at V and 3 bases at J, with 10 bases in the middle. The germline V gene has CDR1 SGHVS and CDR2 FQNEAQ. The same sample was also used in a study of T cells of mothers and their children. That paper states: Three healthy Caucasian mothers, along with their six children, were the donors.

Sequenced input: blood. The clonotype comes from a boy between 2 and 10 years old in good health. The chain is built from TRBV7-8 and TRBJ1-4; D gene ambiguous. The CDR3 DNA sequence: TGTGCCAGCAGCACCGTTAGGGCTAATGAAAAACTGTTTTTT. Protein sequence: CASSTVRANEKLFF.